Listed below are T cell receptor beta chains from one sample, sequenced in a study of cytomegalovirus exposure and HLA in healthy donors. TCRdb's copy holds only in-frame clones and misses some; the assay was immunoSEQ multiplex PCR. Its listing shows 150,000 to 200,000 clones. Sequenced input: PBMCs. These receptors were taken from a woman aged 18-30 years in good health and CMV-seropositive. CDR3s include the opening cysteine and the closing phenylalanine or tryptophan. Fields, in order: CDR3 protein, CDR3 DNA, V gene, J gene, D gene. D genes are given only for firm matches.

CDR3 protein: CASRVGTDGNEQFF; CDR3 DNA: TGCGCCAGCAGAGTAGGGACAGATGGGAATGAGCAGTTCTTC; V gene: TRBV5-1; J gene: TRBJ2-1; D gene: TRBD1
CDR3 protein: CASSPGLAGSETQYF; CDR3 DNA: TGTGCCAGCAGCCCGGGACTAGCGGGGAGTGAGACCCAGTACTTC; V gene: TRBV11-3; J gene: TRBJ2-5; D gene: TRBD2
CDR3 protein: CASSPREGSGQPQHF; CDR3 DNA: TGTGCCAGCAGCCCCAGAGAGGGCTCGGGACAGCCCCAGCATTTT; V gene: TRBV7-8; J gene: TRBJ1-5; D gene: NA
CDR3 protein: CASSQDLGGFSGNTIYF; CDR3 DNA: TGTGCCAGCAGCCAAGATTTAGGGGGTTTCTCTGGAAACACCATATATTTT; V gene: TRBV4-2; J gene: TRBJ1-3; D gene: NA
CDR3 protein: CAWIRRDTEAFF; CDR3 DNA: TGTGCCTGGATCCGGAGGGACACTGAAGCTTTCTTT; V gene: TRBV30; J gene: TRBJ1-1; D gene: NA
CDR3 protein: CASSDSGGDYNEQFF; CDR3 DNA: TGTGCCAGCAGTGACTCCGGGGGGGACTACAATGAGCAGTTCTTC; V gene: TRBV6-4; J gene: TRBJ2-1; D gene: TRBD2
CDR3 protein: CAISQTGVETGELFF; CDR3 DNA: TGTGCCATCAGTCAAACGGGGGTGGAAACCGGGGAGCTGTTTTTT; V gene: TRBV10-3; J gene: TRBJ2-2; D gene: NA
CDR3 protein: CASSLESDEQYF; CDR3 DNA: TGTGCCAGCAGCTTAGAATCGGACGAGCAGTACTTC; V gene: TRBV7-9; J gene: TRBJ2-7; D gene: NA
CDR3 protein: CASSVAVRGDTDTQYF; CDR3 DNA: TGTGCCAGCAGCGTAGCTGTGCGGGGGGACACAGATACGCAGTATTTT; V gene: TRBV9; J gene: TRBJ2-3; D gene: TRBD2
CDR3 protein: CASSSPSGANTEAFF; CDR3 DNA: TGTGCCAGCAGTTCCCCGTCAGGGGCGAACACTGAAGCTTTCTTT; V gene: TRBV6-6; J gene: TRBJ1-1; D gene: NA
CDR3 protein: CASSHWRTGEQYF; CDR3 DNA: TGTGCCAGCAGCCACTGGAGGACTGGAGAGCAGTACTTC; V gene: TRBV4-2; J gene: TRBJ2-7; D gene: NA
CDR3 protein: CAWNRVGPEAFF; CDR3 DNA: TGTGCCTGGAACAGGGTAGGACCTGAAGCTTTCTTT; V gene: TRBV30; J gene: TRBJ1-1; D gene: NA
CDR3 protein: CASSATASDTGKGYTF; CDR3 DNA: TGTGCCAGCAGCGCCACCGCATCCGACACAGGGAAGGGCTACACCTTC; V gene: TRBV5-4; J gene: TRBJ1-2; D gene: NA
CDR3 protein: CASSYSGVAGELFF; CDR3 DNA: TGTGCCAGCAGTTACTCGGGCGTCGCCGGGGAGCTGTTTTTT; V gene: TRBV6-5; J gene: TRBJ2-2; D gene: NA
CDR3 protein: CAWNMVLSGGAFF; CDR3 DNA: TGTGCCTGGAACATGGTCCTGTCGGGGGGAGCTTTCTTT; V gene: TRBV30; J gene: TRBJ1-1; D gene: NA
CDR3 protein: CASSGKNREPFYEQYF; CDR3 DNA: TGTGCCAGCAGCGGCAAAAACAGGGAACCCTTCTACGAGCAGTACTTC; V gene: TRBV7-2; J gene: TRBJ2-7; D gene: NA
CDR3 protein: CASSPLISGYSGNTIYF; CDR3 DNA: TGTGCCAGCTCACCACTAATTTCAGGCTACTCTGGAAACACCATATATTTT; V gene: TRBV18; J gene: TRBJ1-3; D gene: NA
CDR3 protein: CASSLLGAHSGNTIYF; CDR3 DNA: TGTGCCAGCAGCTTATTGGGGGCCCACTCTGGAAACACCATATATTTT; V gene: TRBV7-2; J gene: TRBJ1-3; D gene: NA
CDR3 protein: CASSYSAGGGELFF; CDR3 DNA: TGTGCCAGCAGTTACTCGGCAGGGGGCGGGGAGCTGTTTTTT; V gene: TRBV6-6; J gene: TRBJ2-2; D gene: TRBD1
CDR3 protein: CASSYVGTGQYGYTF; CDR3 DNA: TGTGCCAGCAGTTACGTAGGGACAGGGCAATATGGCTACACCTTC; V gene: TRBV6-5; J gene: TRBJ1-2; D gene: TRBD1
CDR3 protein: CASSVGDSGGTYEQYF; CDR3 DNA: TGTGCCAGCAGCGTGGGAGACTCCGGGGGGACCTACGAGCAGTACTTC; V gene: TRBV9; J gene: TRBJ2-7; D gene: TRBD2
CDR3 protein: CASSSRLTYYQETQYF; CDR3 DNA: TGTGCCAGCAGCTCCCGACTAACCTATTACCAAGAGACCCAGTACTTC; V gene: TRBV7-9; J gene: TRBJ2-5; D gene: NA
CDR3 protein: CASSSWALAGANEQFF; CDR3 DNA: TGTGCCAGCAGCTCTTGGGCACTAGCGGGAGCTAATGAGCAGTTCTTC; V gene: TRBV5-5; J gene: TRBJ2-1; D gene: TRBD2
CDR3 protein: CASSQAGGQGINTIYF; CDR3 DNA: TGCGCCAGCAGCCAGGCAGGGGGACAGGGTATTAACACCATATATTTT; V gene: TRBV4-3; J gene: TRBJ1-3; D gene: TRBD1
CDR3 protein: CASSVQGGGTLGPQHF; CDR3 DNA: TGTGCCAGCAGTGTGCAGGGAGGCGGGACCCTGGGGCCCCAGCATTTT; V gene: TRBV2; J gene: TRBJ1-5; D gene: NA
CDR3 protein: CATSSLHRGPIQETQYF; CDR3 DNA: TGTGCCACCAGCAGTCTCCACAGGGGGCCCATCCAAGAGACCCAGTACTTC; V gene: TRBV15; J gene: TRBJ2-5; D gene: TRBD1
CDR3 protein: CASSFGSGGDTQYF; CDR3 DNA: TGTGCCAGCAGCTTCGGATCGGGAGGCGATACGCAGTATTTT; V gene: TRBV5-4; J gene: TRBJ2-3; D gene: TRBD2
CDR3 protein: CASSPGQTNTEAFF; CDR3 DNA: TGTGCCAGCTCCCCCGGACAGACTAACACTGAAGCTTTCTTT; V gene: TRBV18; J gene: TRBJ1-1; D gene: NA
CDR3 protein: CAWSDPSERETQYF; CDR3 DNA: TGTGCCTGGAGCGACCCCAGCGAACGAGAGACCCAGTACTTC; V gene: TRBV30; J gene: TRBJ2-5; D gene: NA
CDR3 protein: CASSYSETGGAYGYTF; CDR3 DNA: TGTGCCAGCAGTTACTCCGAGACAGGGGGCGCCTATGGCTACACCTTC; V gene: TRBV6-5; J gene: TRBJ1-2; D gene: TRBD1
CDR3 protein: CASSQPDSFGGELFF; CDR3 DNA: TGCGCCAGCAGCCAACCTGACTCATTCGGCGGGGAGCTGTTTTTT; V gene: TRBV4-3; J gene: TRBJ2-2; D gene: NA
CDR3 protein: CASRHLTNTGELFF; CDR3 DNA: TGTGCCAGCAGGCACTTGACGAACACCGGGGAGCTGTTTTTT; V gene: TRBV2; J gene: TRBJ2-2; D gene: NA
CDR3 protein: CASSLMGGTNEKLFF; CDR3 DNA: TGTGCCAGCAGCTTAATGGGGGGTACTAATGAAAAACTGTTTTTT; V gene: TRBV11-2; J gene: TRBJ1-4; D gene: NA
CDR3 protein: CASSFQGDDYGYTF; CDR3 DNA: TGTGCCAGCAGCTTTCAGGGGGATGACTATGGCTACACCTTC; V gene: TRBV7-2; J gene: TRBJ1-2; D gene: TRBD1
CDR3 protein: CASSLGAGMNTEAFF; CDR3 DNA: TGTGCCAGCAGCTTGGGCGCAGGAATGAACACTGAAGCTTTCTTT; V gene: TRBV5-4; J gene: TRBJ1-1; D gene: NA
CDR3 protein: CASSPTGTTTPHEQYF; CDR3 DNA: TGTGCCAGCAGCCCAACTGGGACTACCACTCCTCACGAGCAGTACTTC; V gene: TRBV9; J gene: TRBJ2-7; D gene: TRBD2
CDR3 protein: CATSSDGLAPRETQYF; CDR3 DNA: TGTGCCACCAGCAGCGACGGACTAGCGCCCCGGGAGACCCAGTACTTC; V gene: TRBV15; J gene: TRBJ2-5; D gene: TRBD2
CDR3 protein: CASSVGIAEYEQYF; CDR3 DNA: TGTGCCAGCAGCGTAGGGATAGCGGAGTACGAGCAGTACTTC; V gene: TRBV9; J gene: TRBJ2-7; D gene: NA
CDR3 protein: CASSLLFLGSGETQYF; CDR3 DNA: TGTGCTAGCAGTCTCCTGTTTTTGGGGTCGGGGGAGACCCAGTACTTC; V gene: TRBV6-7; J gene: TRBJ2-5; D gene: NA
CDR3 protein: CASSFLAGATTGELFF; CDR3 DNA: TGTGCCAGCAGCTTCTTAGCGGGGGCCACCACCGGGGAGCTGTTTTTT; V gene: TRBV7-2; J gene: TRBJ2-2; D gene: TRBD2
CDR3 protein: CATSIQGGSDYEQYF; CDR3 DNA: TGTGCCACCAGCATCCAAGGGGGATCGGACTACGAGCAGTACTTC; V gene: TRBV15; J gene: TRBJ2-7; D gene: NA
CDR3 protein: CASGFFPPGLAGGGETQYF; CDR3 DNA: TGTGCTAGTGGTTTTTTCCCCCCGGGACTAGCGGGGGGAGGAGAGACCCAGTACTTC; V gene: TRBV12-5; J gene: TRBJ2-5; D gene: TRBD2
CDR3 protein: CASSQPGTGNGYTF; CDR3 DNA: TGCGCCAGCAGCCAACCCGGGACAGGGAACGGCTACACCTTC; V gene: TRBV4-1; J gene: TRBJ1-2; D gene: TRBD1
CDR3 protein: CASRDRGYEQYF; CDR3 DNA: TGTGCCAGCAGGGACAGGGGCTACGAGCAGTACTTC; V gene: TRBV2; J gene: TRBJ2-7; D gene: TRBD1
CDR3 protein: CASSSPGQLSPSYEQYF; CDR3 DNA: TGTGCCAGCAGCTCCCCGGGACAGCTTTCCCCCTCCTACGAGCAGTACTTC; V gene: TRBV5-6; J gene: TRBJ2-7; D gene: TRBD1
CDR3 protein: CASSSSWGPQYEQYF; CDR3 DNA: TGTGCCAGCAGCTCATCTTGGGGGCCGCAATACGAGCAGTACTTC; V gene: TRBV6-5; J gene: TRBJ2-7; D gene: NA
CDR3 protein: CASSLVGANQETQYF; CDR3 DNA: TGCGCCAGCAGCTTGGTGGGGGCTAATCAAGAGACCCAGTACTTC; V gene: TRBV5-1; J gene: TRBJ2-5; D gene: NA
CDR3 protein: CASSSYGQGVLNEQFF; CDR3 DNA: TGTGCCAGCAGCTCATATGGACAGGGGGTATTGAATGAGCAGTTCTTC; V gene: TRBV7-9; J gene: TRBJ2-1; D gene: TRBD1